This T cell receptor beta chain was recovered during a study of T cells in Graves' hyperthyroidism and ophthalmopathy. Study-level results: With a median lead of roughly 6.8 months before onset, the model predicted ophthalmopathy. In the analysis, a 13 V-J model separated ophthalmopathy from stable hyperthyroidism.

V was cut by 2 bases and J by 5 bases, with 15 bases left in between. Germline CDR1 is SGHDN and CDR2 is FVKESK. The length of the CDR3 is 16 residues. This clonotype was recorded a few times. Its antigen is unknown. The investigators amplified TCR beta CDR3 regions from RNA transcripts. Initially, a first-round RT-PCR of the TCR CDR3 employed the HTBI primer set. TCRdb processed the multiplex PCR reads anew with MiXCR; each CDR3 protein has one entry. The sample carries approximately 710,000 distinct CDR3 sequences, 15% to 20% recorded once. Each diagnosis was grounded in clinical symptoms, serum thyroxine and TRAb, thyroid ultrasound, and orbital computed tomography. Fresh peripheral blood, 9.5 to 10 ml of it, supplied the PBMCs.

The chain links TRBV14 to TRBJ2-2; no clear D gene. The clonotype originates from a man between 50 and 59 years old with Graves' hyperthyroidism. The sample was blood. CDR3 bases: TGTGCCAGCAGCCAAACCTATCAACAGAGTACCGGGGAGCTGTTTTTT. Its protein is CASSQTYQQSTGELFF.